One sample yielded the 26 T cell receptor beta chains listed below, sequenced in a study of blood T cell repertoires in COVID-19. Libraries were prepared by immunoSEQ multiplex PCR; TCRdb keeps only in-frame clonotypes and omits some of them. The table lists about 150,000 clones, roughly 80% of them singletons. Sequenced material: peripheral blood. The receptors derive from a man in his forties or fifties with active or convalescent COVID-19.

The chain links TRBV5-6 to TRBJ1-1; 10 nucleotides line up with TRBD1. Trimming at V came to 3 bases and at J to 7 bases, leaving 6 bases not matched to a gene. Looked up from germline, CDR1 is SGHDT and CDR2 is YYEEEE. The CDR3 sequence is 14 residues long. For the CDR3, the DNA is TGTGCCAGCAGCTCGCCGGGACAGGGGTTTGAAGCTTTCTTT. Its protein is CASSSPGQGFEAFF.

V gene TRBV18 combines with J gene TRBJ1-5; D is unresolved. Germline values: CDR1 KGHSH, CDR2 LQKENI. The CDR3 consists of 15 residues. V was shortened by 3 bases and J by 0 bases, with 9 bases between the two germline ends. The CDR3 is CASSPYGLSNQPQHF. The CDR3, as DNA: TGTGCCAGCTCACCGTATGGACTTAGCAATCAGCCCCAGCATTTT.

The gene calls are TRBV24-1 and TRBJ2-7; no clear D. The CDR3 contains 13 residues. V was trimmed by 4 bases and J by 0 bases, leaving 6 bases between them. CDR1 and CDR2 from the germline V gene are KGHDR and SFDVKD. CDR3 amino acids: CATSDHSSYEQYF. The CDR3 DNA is TGTGCCACCAGTGACCACAGCTCCTACGAGCAGTACTTC.

The chain couples TRBV28 to TRBJ2-2; maybe TRBD1 (5 bases). Trimming took 1 base from V and 5 from J, leaving 14 bases between them. The germline CDR1 and CDR2 sequences are MDHEN and SYDVKM. The CDR3 consists of 16 residues. CDR3 sequence (DNA): TGTGCCAGCAGTTTATCATCCAGGGCCCTGACCGGGGAGCTGTTTTTT. Amino acid sequence: CASSLSSRALTGELFF.

J is TRBJ2-5 and V is TRBV5-4; D possibly corresponds to TRBD2 (6 bases). The length of the CDR3 is 15 residues. V lost 4 bases and J lost 5, with 18 bases in between. Germline-derived CDR1 and CDR2 are SGHNT and YYREEE (reference sequence). CDR3 residues: CASSQPGLAVETQYF. CDR3 DNA sequence: TGTGCCAGCAGCCAGCCGGGACTCGCTGTGGAGACCCAGTACTTC.

This clone was picked up one time. The chain recombines TRBV7-2 with TRBJ2-1, with 9 bases matching TRBD2. The CDR3 sequence is 15 residues long. The V gene's germline CDR1 is SGHTA and CDR2 FQGNSA. The V segment lost 5 bases and the J segment 1 base; nucleotides outside the gene matches: 3. The CDR3 DNA is TGTGCCAGCAGCAATAGCGGGAGTTCCTACAATGAGCAGTTCTTC. Protein product: CASSNSGSSYNEQFF.

The J gene is TRBJ1-2, the V gene TRBV19; possible D gene TRBD1, 5 bases. The CDR3 has 14 residues. Germline loops: CDR1 LNHDA, CDR2 SQIVND (reference sequence). V dropped 2 bases and J dropped 4 bases, with 11 bases sitting between them. CDR3 amino acids: CASSIRGSGYGYTF. The CDR3 nucleotides are TGTGCCAGTAGTATAAGGGGTAGCGGCTATGGCTACACCTTC. Together with reference TRBV19 and TRBJ1-2, the CDR3 gives the full variable domain: DGGITQSPKYLFRKEGQNVTLSCEQNLNHDAMYWYRQDPGQGLRLIYYSQIVNDFQKGDIAEGYSVSREKKESFPLTVTSAQKNPTAFYLCASSIRGSGYGYTFGSGTRLTVV.

This chain joins TRBV6-5 and TRBJ2-1; TRBD2 aligns across 9 bases. Germline V gene data show CDR1 as MNHEY and CDR2 as SVGAGI. The CDR3 is made up of 14 amino acids. The J segment lost 8 bases and the V segment lost 2 bases, leaving 4 bases of the junction unmatched. CDR3: CASSYRTSVDEQFF. For the CDR3, the DNA is TGTGCCAGCAGTTACCGGACTAGCGTGGATGAGCAGTTCTTC.

The rearrangement links TRBV6-7 to TRBJ2-2; D uncertain. TRBV6-7 counts as an open reading frame of uncertain function. The CDR3 is made up of 20 amino acids. V lost 2 bases and J 3 bases, leaving 25 bases between the germline ends. As DNA, the CDR3 is TGTGCCAGCAGTTACGCTACCCGTTCCAGTACCCTCCGGGACACCGGGGAGCTGTTTTTT. Amino acid sequence: CASSYATRSSTLRDTGELFF.

The gene calls are TRBV5-1 and TRBJ1-1, with D maybe TRBD1 (5 bases). CDR1 and CDR2 from the germline V gene are SGHRS and YFSETQ. V shed 4 bases and J shed 3 bases, with 19 bases lying between them. This CDR3 is built from 16 residues. CDR3 coding DNA: TGCGCCAGCAGCCCCGGTTTCTCCCTAGGGGACACTGAAGCTTTCTTT. Its translation: CASSPGFSLGDTEAFF.

This sequence joins TRBV19 and TRBJ1-6; 8 nucleotides line up with TRBD1. Germline CDR1 is LNHDA and CDR2 is SQIVND (reference sequence). CDR3 length: 15 amino acids. The V gene end was trimmed by 7 bases and the J gene end by 5 bases; junction bases not matched to a gene: 7. The CDR3 here is CASNAGQGDNSPLHF. In nucleotides, the CDR3 is TGTGCCAGTAACGCAGGACAGGGAGATAATTCACCCCTCCACTTT.

V and J are TRBV6-5 and TRBJ2-2; the match to TRBD2 covers 8 bases. The V gene's germline CDR1 is MNHEY and CDR2 SVGAGI. Trimming at V came to 7 bases and at J to 6 bases, leaving 10 bases not matched to a gene. This CDR3 is built from 15 residues. The CDR3 nucleotides read TGTGCCAGCACCCAAAGCGGGAGAAGGCCCGGGGAGCTGTTTTTT. This sequence encodes CASTQSGRRPGELFF.

In this sample, this clone turned up a few times. The CDR3 spells CASSQGVAGTYNEQFF. CDR3 DNA sequence: TGTGCCAGCAGCCAAGGGGTAGCGGGAACCTACAATGAGCAGTTCTTC. The chain links TRBV11-3 to TRBJ2-1, with 8 bases aligning to TRBD2. With 5 bases clipped from V and 2 bases from J, the junction kept 8 bases outside the gene matches. The germline V gene has CDR1 SGHNT and CDR2 YENEEA. CDR3 length: 16 residues.

J is TRBJ2-5 and V is TRBV7-3; perhaps TRBD2 as D (6 bases). Germline assignment: CDR1 SGHTA and CDR2 FQGTGA. V gave up 1 base and J gave up 4 bases, with 7 bases separating them. The CDR3 runs to 13 residues. CDR3 bases: TGTGCCAGCAGCTTAATGGGGGGAGAGACCCAGTACTTC. Its protein product is CASSLMGGETQYF.

This clone has just a few counts. The J gene is TRBJ2-7, the V gene TRBV7-2, with D perhaps TRBD1 (6 bases). CDR1 SGHTA and CDR2 FQGNSA come from the germline V gene. Trimming left V 3 bases short and J 5 bases short, with 11 bases between. The CDR3 sequence is 13 residues long. Here the CDR3 DNA reads TGTGCCAGCAGCTTCGTACAGGGAAACGAGCAGTACTTC. Translating it yields CASSFVQGNEQYF.

A word on this clone: Distinct nucleotide sequences in the sample also encode this CDR3. The rearrangement uses TRBV6-5 and TRBJ1-1; D unresolved. V lost 0 bases, J lost 3 bases, and 5 bases lay in between. The germline gives CDR1 MNHEY, CDR2 SVGAGI. The CDR3 has 13 residues. The CDR3 DNA follows: TGTGCCAGCAGTTACTCCGCAGACACTGAAGCTTTCTTT. As protein: CASSYSADTEAFF.

The chain combines TRBV18 with TRBJ1-1; D might be TRBD1 (6 bases). V gave up 5 bases and J gave up 2 bases, with 15 bases separating them. The germline CDR1 and CDR2 sequences are KGHSH and LQKENI. This CDR3 region has 15 residues. In nucleotides, the CDR3 is TGTGCCAGCTCATTTAGGGACACCCTTAACACTGAAGCTTTCTTT. It is translated as CASSFRDTLNTEAFF.

The chain employs TRBV18 and TRBJ2-7; 8 bases are a match to TRBD2. Unmatched junction bases numbered 2, after V lost 0 bases and J lost 1 base. This CDR3 spans 15 amino acids. The germline gives CDR1 KGHSH, CDR2 LQKENI. The CDR3 reads CASSPPGLVSYEQYF. The CDR3 coding sequence is TGTGCCAGCTCACCACCGGGACTAGTTTCCTACGAGCAGTACTTC. The whole variable domain, remainder taken from reference TRBV18 and TRBJ2-7, is NAGVMQNPRHLVRRRGQEARLRCSPMKGHSHVYWYRQLPEEGLKFMVYLQKENIIDESGMPKERFSAEFPKEGPSILRIQQVVRGDSAAYFCASSPPGLVSYEQYFGPGTRLTVT.

In its sample, this clone was seen once. The rearrangement joins TRBV6-4 to TRBJ2-1, with 7 bases identical to TRBD1. CDR3 size: 15 residues. CDR1 MRHNA and CDR2 SNTAGT come from the germline V gene. Germline trimming cut 2 bases from V and 2 bases from J; bases unmatched to any gene: 3. Here the CDR3 reads CASSDDRDPYNEQFF. CDR3 sequence (DNA): TGTGCCAGCAGTGACGACAGGGACCCCTACAATGAGCAGTTCTTC.

The chain employs TRBV6-5 and TRBJ2-3; tentatively, D is TRBD1 (6 bases). Per germline, CDR1 MNHEY and CDR2 SVGAGI. The CDR3 extends over 16 amino acids. Trimming took 0 bases from V and 2 from J, leaving 12 bases between them. CDR3 sequence: CASSYSGTLATDTQYF. CDR3 nucleotides: TGTGCCAGCAGTTACTCCGGGACACTTGCCACAGATACGCAGTATTTT.

The chain links TRBV19 to TRBJ2-3, with D uncertain. Germline V gene sequence: CDR1 LNHDA, CDR2 SQIVND (reference sequence). The CDR3 is 13 amino acids. Between the trimmed V and J ends, which lost 7 bases and 1 base, there was a span of 9 bases. CDR3 residues: CASTSAGTDTQYF. CDR3 nucleotides: TGTGCCAGTACGAGCGCAGGCACAGATACGCAGTATTTT.

The CDR3 DNA reads TGCGCCAGCAGCTTGGCAGGGTCGCGAGAGACCCAGTACTTC. Translation: CASSLAGSRETQYF. The chain uses TRBV5-1 and TRBJ2-5, with a tentative D call TRBD1 (5 bases). Germline assignment: CDR1 SGHRS and CDR2 YFSETQ. V was shortened by 0 bases and J by 4 bases, with 10 bases between the two germline ends. The CDR3 length is 14 residues.

The chain joins TRBV2 to TRBJ2-1; tentatively, D is TRBD1 (5 bases). The V gene's germline CDR1 is SNHLY and CDR2 FYNNEI. The V gene lost 0 bases and the J gene lost 14 bases, with 14 bases spanning the gap. This CDR3 contains 13 residues. The CDR3 loop is CASSEAFRTSKFF. CDR3 in DNA: TGTGCCAGCAGTGAAGCTTTCCGGACAAGCAAGTTCTTC.

V gene TRBV28 combines with J gene TRBJ1-1; no clear D gene. CDR3 size: 14 residues. V was pared by 7 bases and J by 1 base, with 13 bases between. Germline V gene data show CDR1 as MDHEN and CDR2 as SYDVKM. The CDR3 DNA reads TGTGCCAGCATAGAGGGAGTCGCGAACACTGAAGCTTTCTTT. Translating it yields CASIEGVANTEAFF.

The gene calls are TRBV19 and TRBJ2-7; D is unresolved. The germline V and J ends were trimmed by 5 bases and 3 bases, with 5 bases remaining between them. Germline loops: CDR1 LNHDA, CDR2 SQIVND (reference sequence). The CDR3 sequence is 11 residues long. CDR3 loop: CASSASYEQYF. The CDR3 nucleotides read TGTGCCAGTAGTGCTAGCTACGAGCAGTACTTC.

The CDR3 loop reads CASSVAGRGDIQYF. The CDR3 DNA sequence: TGTGCCAGCAGCGTAGCGGGGAGGGGGGACATTCAGTACTTC. The gene calls are TRBV9 and TRBJ2-4; D might be TRBD2 (7 bases). The V gene lost 0 bases and the J gene lost 8 bases, with 12 bases spanning the gap. CDR3 length: 14 residues. From germline, CDR1 is SGDLS and CDR2 YYNGEE.